The sequence of this T cell receptor (beta chain) was determined in a study of human T cells and chemical hapten exposure. Study context: Each patient's scalp received weekly diphenylcyclopropenone throughout the roughly 24-week study.

Indicated time point: pre-sensitization, week 0. Treatment here: therapeutic diphenylcyclopropenone sensitization with weekly scalp DPC. V lost 4 bases, J lost 10 bases, and 8 bases lay in between. This CDR3 region has 12 residues. The V gene's germline CDR1 is SNHLY and CDR2 FYNNEI. TCRdb ran MiXCR on the RACE reads and lists one entry per CDR3 protein. The data hold some 360,000 distinct CDR3 sequences, with approximately 5.1% observed a single time. The TCR was taken from a woman between 45 and 65 years old with alopecia areata. Some clones in this sample may be carry-over from other donors' samples. The sample consisted of whole blood, taken in connection with sensitization to the hapten diphenylcyclopropenone (DPC). The chain recombines TRBV2 with TRBJ1-6; no clear D. This CDR3 is CASSVPPSPLHF. CDR3 in DNA: TGTGCCAGCAGTGTCCCTCCCTCACCCCTCCACTTT.